The source of this T cell receptor (beta chain) is a study of T cells after yellow fever vaccination. The study, taken as a whole, reports: Researchers report a weaker secondary response that nonetheless peaked faster, day 5 versus 15.

5'RACE template switching generated TCR cDNA, adding a universal primer site and UMIs. TCRdb re-called the 5' RACE reads with MiXCR, one entry per CDR3 protein. The sample has about 320,000 distinct CDR3 sequences; approximately 7% are singletons. With V trimmed by 4 bases and J by 5 bases, 8 bases remained unmatched. CDR1 is ENHRY and CDR2 is SYGVKD in the germline V gene. There are 14 residues in the CDR3. In regard to this clonotype: Its antigen is not known.

This rearrangement joins TRBV10-3 to TRBJ2-7, with 7 nucleotides matching TRBD2. Source: PBMCs, taken more than 35 days after the first yellow fever vaccination. The receptor was derived from a man between 18 and 29 years old who received the YFV17D yellow fever vaccine. The CDR3 here is CAISGAAGVDEQYF. The CDR3 DNA reads TGTGCCATCAGTGGGGCGGCGGGGGTGGACGAGCAGTACTTC.